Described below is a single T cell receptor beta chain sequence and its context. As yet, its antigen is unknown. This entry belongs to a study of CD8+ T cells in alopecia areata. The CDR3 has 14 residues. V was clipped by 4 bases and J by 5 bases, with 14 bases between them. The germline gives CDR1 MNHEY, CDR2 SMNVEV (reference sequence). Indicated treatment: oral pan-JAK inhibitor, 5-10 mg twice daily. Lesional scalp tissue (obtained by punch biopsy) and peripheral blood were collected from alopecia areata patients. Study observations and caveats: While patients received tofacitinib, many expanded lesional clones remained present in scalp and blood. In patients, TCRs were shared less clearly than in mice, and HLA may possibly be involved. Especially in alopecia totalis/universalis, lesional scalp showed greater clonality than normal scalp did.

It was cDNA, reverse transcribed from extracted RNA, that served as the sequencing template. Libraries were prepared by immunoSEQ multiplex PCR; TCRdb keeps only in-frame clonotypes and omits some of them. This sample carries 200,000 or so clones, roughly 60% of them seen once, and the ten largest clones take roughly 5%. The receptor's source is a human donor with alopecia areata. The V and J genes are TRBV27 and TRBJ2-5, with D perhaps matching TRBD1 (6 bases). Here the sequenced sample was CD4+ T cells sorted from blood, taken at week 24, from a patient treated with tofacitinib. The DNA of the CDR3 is TGTGCCAGCAGTTGGGACCACAGGGAGGAGACCCAGTACTTC. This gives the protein CASSWDHREETQYF.